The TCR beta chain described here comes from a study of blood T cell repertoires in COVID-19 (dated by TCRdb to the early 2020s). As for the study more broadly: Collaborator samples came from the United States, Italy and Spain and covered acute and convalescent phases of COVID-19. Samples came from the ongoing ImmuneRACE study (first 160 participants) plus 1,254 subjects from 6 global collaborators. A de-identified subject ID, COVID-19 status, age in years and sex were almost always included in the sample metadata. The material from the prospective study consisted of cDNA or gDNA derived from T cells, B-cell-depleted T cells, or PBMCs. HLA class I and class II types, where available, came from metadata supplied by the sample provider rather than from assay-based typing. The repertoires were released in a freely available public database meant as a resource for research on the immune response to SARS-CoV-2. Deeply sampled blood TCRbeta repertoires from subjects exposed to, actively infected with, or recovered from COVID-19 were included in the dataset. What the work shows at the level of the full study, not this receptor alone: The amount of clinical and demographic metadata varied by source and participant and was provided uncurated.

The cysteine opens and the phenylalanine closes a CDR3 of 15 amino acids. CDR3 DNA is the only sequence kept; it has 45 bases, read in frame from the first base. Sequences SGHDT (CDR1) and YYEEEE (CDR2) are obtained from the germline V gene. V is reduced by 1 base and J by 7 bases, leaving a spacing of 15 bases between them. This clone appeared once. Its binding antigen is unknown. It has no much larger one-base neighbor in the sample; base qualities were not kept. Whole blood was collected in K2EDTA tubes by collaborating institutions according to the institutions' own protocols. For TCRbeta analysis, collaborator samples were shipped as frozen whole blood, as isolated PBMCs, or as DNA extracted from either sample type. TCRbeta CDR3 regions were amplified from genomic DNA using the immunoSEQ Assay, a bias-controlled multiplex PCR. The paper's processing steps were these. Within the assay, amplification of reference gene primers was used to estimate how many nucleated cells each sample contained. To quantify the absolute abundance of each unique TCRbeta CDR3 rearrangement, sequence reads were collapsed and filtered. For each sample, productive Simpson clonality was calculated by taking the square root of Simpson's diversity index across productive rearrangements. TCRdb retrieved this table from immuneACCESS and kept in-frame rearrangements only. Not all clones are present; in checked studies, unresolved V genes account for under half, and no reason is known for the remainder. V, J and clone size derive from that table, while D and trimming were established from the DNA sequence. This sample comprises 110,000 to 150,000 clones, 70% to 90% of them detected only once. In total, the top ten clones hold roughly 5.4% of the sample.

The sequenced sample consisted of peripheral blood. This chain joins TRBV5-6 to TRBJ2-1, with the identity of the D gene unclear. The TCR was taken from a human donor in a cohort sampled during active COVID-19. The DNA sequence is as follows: TGTGCCAGCAGCTTGTTGGGCCCCGGAAGGAATGAGCAGTTCTTC. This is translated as CASSLLGPGRNEQFF.